This T cell receptor beta chain derives from a study of CD4 and CD8 cells across lung adenocarcinoma regions. One entry per CDR3 protein results from TCRdb running MiXCR on the PCR reads. The profile shows some 16,000 distinct CDR3 sequences, roughly three fifths of them singletons. Localized lung adenocarcinoma, a non-small cell lung cancer, affected the donors. Trimming took 9 bases from V and 0 from J, leaving 9 bases between them. This CDR3 spans 13 amino acids. This TCR was sampled from a female donor with lung adenocarcinoma. The CD4 and CD8 labels of this study may be unreliable. This chain connects TRBV12-3 or TRBV12-4 to TRBJ2-1; D remains ambiguous. Sequenced material: CD8+ T cells from the center of a lung tumor. CDR3 bases: TGTGCCAGTCAACTGTCCTCCTACAATGAGCAGTTCTTC. Protein: CASQLSSYNEQFF.